The T cell receptor beta chain under discussion was sequenced for a study of blood T cell repertoires in COVID-19. Study-wide context: Samples taken during acute and convalescent COVID-19 were collected in the United States, Italy and Spain. PBMCs, B-cell-depleted T cells, or T cells provided the cDNA or gDNA that made up the material.

This CDR3 contains 15 residues. Germline CDR1 is LGHNA and CDR2 is YSLEER. V was shortened by 0 bases and J by 4 bases, with 13 bases between the two germline ends. Per the original methods: It was from reference gene primer amplification that nucleated cell counts were estimated. Method: immunoSEQ multiplex PCR; TCRdb's copy keeps in-frame clones and lacks some. That table furnishes V, J and clone size, whereas the DNA furnished D and trimming. The table records 180,000 or so clones, 80% to 90% of them present only once. Sample: peripheral blood. The chain couples TRBV4-3 to TRBJ2-7; D might be TRBD2 (6 bases). The sequence derives from a man aged 55 to 70 with acute or convalescent COVID-19. The CDR3: CASSQDLGRGYEQYF. For the CDR3, the DNA is TGCGCCAGCAGCCAAGATCTCGGGAGAGGTTACGAGCAGTACTTC.